This T cell receptor beta chain was recorded in a study of T cells expressing NK-cell markers. Study-wide context: Source material for TCR beta repertoires consisted of sorted CD3+CD56+NKG2C+, CD3+CD56+NKG2C- and CD3+CD56-NKG2C+ T cells.

The cDNA for TCR beta came from 5'RACE template switching with UMIs. Following a re-call of the 5' RACE reads, TCRdb has one entry per CDR3 protein and lacks DNA. This sample's table reports about 260,000 distinct CDR3 sequences. Sequenced sample: blood T cells: a sorted CD56 or NKG2C T cell subset, CD4+ or CD8+ T cells, or bulk PBMC T cells (not recorded which). The source is a woman aged 18-70 years in good health.

CDR3 sequence: CASSLFTQETQYF. The rearrangement joins TRBV7-3 to TRBJ2-5. CDR3 length: 13 residues. Germline V CDR1 and CDR2: SGHTA, FQGTGA.